This entry describes one T cell receptor (beta chain). The length of the CDR3 is 14 residues. Germline V gene lookup returns CDR1 MDHEN and CDR2 SYDVKM. Trimming took off 5 bases at V and 5 bases at J, with 16 bases between the two ends. These data come from a study of blood T cell repertoires in COVID-19. Overall study context: Specimens from acute and convalescent COVID-19 originated in the United States, Italy and Spain. From T cells, B-cell-depleted T cells, or PBMCs came the material, which was cDNA or gDNA.

Under the authors' procedure: Amplification of reference gene primers provided the estimated nucleated cell counts. TCRdb's copy holds only in-frame clones and misses some; the assay was immunoSEQ multiplex PCR. D and trimming were read from the DNA, whereas the V and J calls and clone size are those reported in that table. The repertoire holds some 39,000 clones, with more than 75% as singletons. This sequence joins TRBV28 and TRBJ2-7; D is ambiguous. This clonotype originated in a man aged 80 or over with acute or convalescent COVID-19. Sample: peripheral blood. CDR3 loop: CASSAVIPGDEQYF. As DNA, the CDR3 is TGTGCCAGCAGTGCGGTTATCCCCGGCGACGAGCAGTACTTC.